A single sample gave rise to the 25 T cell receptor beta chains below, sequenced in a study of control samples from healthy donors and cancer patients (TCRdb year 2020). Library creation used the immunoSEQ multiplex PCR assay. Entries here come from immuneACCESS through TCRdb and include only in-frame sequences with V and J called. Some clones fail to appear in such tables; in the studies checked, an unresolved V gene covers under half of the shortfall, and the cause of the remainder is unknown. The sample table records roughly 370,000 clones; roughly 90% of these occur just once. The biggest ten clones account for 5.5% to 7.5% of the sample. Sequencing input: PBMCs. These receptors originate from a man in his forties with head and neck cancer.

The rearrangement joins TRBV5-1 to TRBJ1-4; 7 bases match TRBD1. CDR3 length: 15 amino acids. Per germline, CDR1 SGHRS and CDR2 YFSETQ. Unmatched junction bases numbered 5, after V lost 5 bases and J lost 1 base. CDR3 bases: TGCGCCAGCAGGACAGGGAAGTTAACTAATGAAAAACTGTTTTTT. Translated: CASRTGKLTNEKLFF.

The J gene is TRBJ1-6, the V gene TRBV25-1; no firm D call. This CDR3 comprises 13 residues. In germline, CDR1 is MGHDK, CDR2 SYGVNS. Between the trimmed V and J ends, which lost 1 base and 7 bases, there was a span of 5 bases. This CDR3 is CASSELGNSPLHF. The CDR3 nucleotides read TGTGCCAGCAGTGAATTAGGCAATTCACCCCTCCACTTT.

The CDR3 sequence: CATSRGEGGVYQPQHF. CDR3 DNA sequence: TGTGCCACCAGCAGGGGGGAAGGGGGCGTCTATCAGCCCCAGCATTTT. The rearrangement joins TRBV15 to TRBJ1-5; TRBD1 agrees at 7 bases. Germline V gives CDR1 LNHNV, CDR2 YYDKDF (reference sequence). V shed 3 bases and J 5 bases; nucleotides not matched to a gene: 10. This CDR3 is built from 16 residues.

The CDR3 protein is CASSYSLAAPPYEQYF. The CDR3 nucleotides are TGTGCCAGCAGTTACTCGCTAGCGGCCCCTCCCTACGAGCAGTACTTC. The J gene is TRBJ2-7, the V gene TRBV6-5, with 7 nucleotides matching TRBD2. Germline trimming cut 0 bases from V and 2 bases from J; bases unmatched to any gene: 7. Germline CDR1 MNHEY, CDR2 SVGAGI. The CDR3 has 16 residues.

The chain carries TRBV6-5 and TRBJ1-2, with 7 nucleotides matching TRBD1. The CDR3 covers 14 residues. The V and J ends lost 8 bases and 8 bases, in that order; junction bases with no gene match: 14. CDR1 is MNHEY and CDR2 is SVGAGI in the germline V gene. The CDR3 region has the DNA TGTGCCAGCTACAGGCAGGGGGTGGCTAGCGGCTACACCTTC. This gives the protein CASYRQGVASGYTF.

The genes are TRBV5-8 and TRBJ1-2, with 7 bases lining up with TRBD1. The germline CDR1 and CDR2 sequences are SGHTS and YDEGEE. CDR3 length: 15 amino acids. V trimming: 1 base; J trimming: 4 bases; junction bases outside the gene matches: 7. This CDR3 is CASSLPGTAPYGYTF. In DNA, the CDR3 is TGTGCCAGCAGCTTGCCCGGGACAGCACCCTATGGCTACACCTTC.

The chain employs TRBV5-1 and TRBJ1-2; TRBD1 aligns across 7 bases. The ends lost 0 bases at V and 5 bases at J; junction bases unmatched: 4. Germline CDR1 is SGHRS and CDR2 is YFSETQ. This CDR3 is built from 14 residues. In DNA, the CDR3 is TGCGCCAGCAGCTTGGAGACAGGGAGGTATGGCTACACCTTC. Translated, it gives CASSLETGRYGYTF.

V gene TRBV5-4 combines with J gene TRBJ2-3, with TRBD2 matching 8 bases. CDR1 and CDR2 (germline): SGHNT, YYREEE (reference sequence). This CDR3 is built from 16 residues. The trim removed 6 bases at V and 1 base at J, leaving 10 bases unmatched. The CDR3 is CASTLGGVAGTDTQYF. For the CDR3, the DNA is TGTGCCAGCACCCTCGGGGGGGTTGCCGGCACAGATACGCAGTATTTT.

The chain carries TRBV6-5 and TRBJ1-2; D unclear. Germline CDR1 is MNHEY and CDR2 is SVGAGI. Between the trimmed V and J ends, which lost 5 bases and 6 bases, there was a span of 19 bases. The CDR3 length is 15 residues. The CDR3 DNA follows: TGTGCCAGCAGTAACCGGGAGTCTCAGATCCATGGCTACACCTTC. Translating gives CASSNRESQIHGYTF.

In DNA form, the CDR3 reads TGTGCCAGCAGCCAAGAGTTGAGGGGGGGGAACACTGAAGCTTTCTTT. Its protein product is CASSQELRGGNTEAFF. The V call is TRBV4-2, the J call TRBJ1-1; D perhaps matches TRBD1 (6 bases). Trimming stripped 0 bases from V and 1 base from J, with 12 bases between. The CDR3 runs to 16 residues. The germline CDR1 and CDR2 sequences are LGHNA and YNFKEQ.

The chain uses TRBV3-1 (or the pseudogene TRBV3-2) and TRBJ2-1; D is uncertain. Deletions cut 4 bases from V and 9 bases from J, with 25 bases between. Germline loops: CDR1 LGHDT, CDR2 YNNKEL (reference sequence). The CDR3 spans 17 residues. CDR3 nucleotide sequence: TGTGCCAGCAGCCTCCCACTCCCGGATGCTACTATGGCTGAGCAGTTCTTC. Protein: CASSLPLPDATMAEQFF.

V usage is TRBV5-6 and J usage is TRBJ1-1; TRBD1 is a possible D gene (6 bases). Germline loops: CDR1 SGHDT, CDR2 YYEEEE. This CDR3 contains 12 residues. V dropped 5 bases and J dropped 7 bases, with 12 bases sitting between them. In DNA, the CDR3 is TGTGCCAGCAGTTCGGACAGCTATGAAGCTTTCTTT. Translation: CASSSDSYEAFF. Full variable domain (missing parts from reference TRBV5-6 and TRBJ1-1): DAGVTQSPTHLIKTRGQQVTLRCSPKSGHDTVSWYQQALGQGPQFIFQYYEEEERQRGNFPDRFSGHQFPNYSSELNVNALLLGDSALYLCASSSDSYEAFFGQGTRLTVV.

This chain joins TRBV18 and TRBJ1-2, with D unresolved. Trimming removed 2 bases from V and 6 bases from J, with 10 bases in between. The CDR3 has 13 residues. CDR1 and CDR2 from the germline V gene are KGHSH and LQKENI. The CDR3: CASSPGPGDGYTF. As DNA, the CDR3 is TGTGCCAGCTCACCAGGGCCAGGCGATGGCTACACCTTC.

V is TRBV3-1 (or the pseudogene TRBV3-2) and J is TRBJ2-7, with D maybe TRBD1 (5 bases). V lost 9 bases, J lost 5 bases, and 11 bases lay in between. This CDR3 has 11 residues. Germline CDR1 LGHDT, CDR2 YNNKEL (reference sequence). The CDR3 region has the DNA TGTGCCAGTGACGACAGTCACGAGCAGTACTTC. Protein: CASDDSHEQYF.

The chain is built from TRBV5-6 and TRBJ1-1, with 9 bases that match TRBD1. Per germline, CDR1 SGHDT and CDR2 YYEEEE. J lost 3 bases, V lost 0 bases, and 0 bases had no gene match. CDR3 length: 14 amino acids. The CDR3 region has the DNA TGTGCCAGCAGCTTGGGGACAGGGGACACTGAAGCTTTCTTT. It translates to CASSLGTGDTEAFF.

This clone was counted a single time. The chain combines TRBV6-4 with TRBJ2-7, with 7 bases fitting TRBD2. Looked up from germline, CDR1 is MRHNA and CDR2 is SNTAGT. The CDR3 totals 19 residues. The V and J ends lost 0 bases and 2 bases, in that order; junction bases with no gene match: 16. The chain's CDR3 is CASSDSGGEGLARAYEQYF. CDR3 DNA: TGTGCCAGCAGTGACTCGGGAGGGGAGGGGTTAGCGAGGGCCTACGAGCAGTACTTC.

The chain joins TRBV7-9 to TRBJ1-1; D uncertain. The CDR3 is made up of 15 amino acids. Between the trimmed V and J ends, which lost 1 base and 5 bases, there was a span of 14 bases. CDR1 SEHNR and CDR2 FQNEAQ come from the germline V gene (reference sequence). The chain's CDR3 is CASSLGSFGGTEAFF. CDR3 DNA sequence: TGTGCCAGCAGCTTAGGTTCCTTCGGCGGGACTGAAGCTTTCTTT. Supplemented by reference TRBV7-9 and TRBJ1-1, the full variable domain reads DTGVSQNPRHKITKRGQNVTFRCDPISEHNRLYWYRQTLGQGPEFLTYFQNEAQLEKSRLLSDRFSAERPKGSFSTLEIQRTEQGDSAMYLCASSLGSFGGTEAFFGQGTRLTVV.

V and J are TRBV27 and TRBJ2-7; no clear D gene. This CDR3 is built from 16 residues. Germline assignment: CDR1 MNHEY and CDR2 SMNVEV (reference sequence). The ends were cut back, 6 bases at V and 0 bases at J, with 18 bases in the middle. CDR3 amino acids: CASRSPTTPSSYEQYF. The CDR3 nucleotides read TGTGCCAGCAGGAGCCCTACTACGCCCAGCTCCTACGAGCAGTACTTC.

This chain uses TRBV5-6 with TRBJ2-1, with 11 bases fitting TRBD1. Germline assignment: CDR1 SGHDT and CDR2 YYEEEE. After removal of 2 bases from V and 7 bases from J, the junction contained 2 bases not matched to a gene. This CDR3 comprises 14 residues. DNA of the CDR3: TGTGCCAGCAGCTTAGGGACAGGGGGGAATGAGCAGTTCTTC. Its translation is CASSLGTGGNEQFF.

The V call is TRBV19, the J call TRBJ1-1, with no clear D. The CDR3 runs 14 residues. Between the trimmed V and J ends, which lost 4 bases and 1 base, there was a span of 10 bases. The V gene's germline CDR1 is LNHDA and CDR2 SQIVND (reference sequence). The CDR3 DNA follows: TGTGCCAGTAGTACGGAGGGTGCGAACACTGAAGCTTTCTTT. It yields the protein CASSTEGANTEAFF.

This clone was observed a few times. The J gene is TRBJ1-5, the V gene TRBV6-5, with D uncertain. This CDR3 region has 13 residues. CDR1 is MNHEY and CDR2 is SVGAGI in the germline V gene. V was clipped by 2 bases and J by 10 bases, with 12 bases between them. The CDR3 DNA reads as TGTGCCAGCAGTTACCTTCGTTCCGATCCCCAGCATTTT. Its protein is CASSYLRSDPQHF.

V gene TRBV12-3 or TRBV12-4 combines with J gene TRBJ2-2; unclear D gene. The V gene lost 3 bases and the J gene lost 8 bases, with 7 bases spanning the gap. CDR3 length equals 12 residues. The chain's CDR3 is CASSLLEGELFF. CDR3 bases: TGTGCCAGCAGTTTGTTAGAGGGGGAGCTGTTTTTT.

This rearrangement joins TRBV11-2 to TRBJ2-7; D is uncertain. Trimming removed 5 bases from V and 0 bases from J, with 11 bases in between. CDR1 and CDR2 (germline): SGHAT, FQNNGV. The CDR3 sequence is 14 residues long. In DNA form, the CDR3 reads TGTGCCAGCAGCGAGATCCTCTCCTCCTACGAGCAGTACTTC. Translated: CASSEILSSYEQYF.

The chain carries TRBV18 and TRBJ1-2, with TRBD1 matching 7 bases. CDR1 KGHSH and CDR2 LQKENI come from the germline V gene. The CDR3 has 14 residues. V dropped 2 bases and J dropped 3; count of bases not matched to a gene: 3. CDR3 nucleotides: TGTGCCAGCTCACCAAATCAGGGGGACTATGGCTACACCTTC. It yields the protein CASSPNQGDYGYTF.

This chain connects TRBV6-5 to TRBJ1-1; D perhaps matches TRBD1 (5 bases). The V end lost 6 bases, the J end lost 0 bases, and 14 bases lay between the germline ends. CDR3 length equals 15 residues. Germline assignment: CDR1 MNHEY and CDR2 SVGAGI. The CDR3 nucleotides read TGTGCCAGCAGGAGGGTCCGACAGTTGAACACTGAAGCTTTCTTT. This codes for CASRRVRQLNTEAFF.